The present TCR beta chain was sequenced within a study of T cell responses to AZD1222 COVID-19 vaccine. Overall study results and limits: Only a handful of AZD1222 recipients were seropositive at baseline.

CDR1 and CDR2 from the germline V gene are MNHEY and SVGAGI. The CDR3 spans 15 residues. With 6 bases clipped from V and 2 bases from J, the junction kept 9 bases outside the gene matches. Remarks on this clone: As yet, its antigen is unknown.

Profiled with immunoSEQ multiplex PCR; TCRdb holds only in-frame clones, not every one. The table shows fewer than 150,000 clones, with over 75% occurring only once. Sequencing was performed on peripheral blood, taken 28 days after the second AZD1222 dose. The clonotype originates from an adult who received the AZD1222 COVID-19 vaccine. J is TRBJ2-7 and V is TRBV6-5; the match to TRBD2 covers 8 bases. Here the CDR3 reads CASRSAGTRTYEQYF. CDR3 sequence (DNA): TGTGCCAGCAGATCCGCCGGGACTAGAACCTACGAGCAGTACTTC.